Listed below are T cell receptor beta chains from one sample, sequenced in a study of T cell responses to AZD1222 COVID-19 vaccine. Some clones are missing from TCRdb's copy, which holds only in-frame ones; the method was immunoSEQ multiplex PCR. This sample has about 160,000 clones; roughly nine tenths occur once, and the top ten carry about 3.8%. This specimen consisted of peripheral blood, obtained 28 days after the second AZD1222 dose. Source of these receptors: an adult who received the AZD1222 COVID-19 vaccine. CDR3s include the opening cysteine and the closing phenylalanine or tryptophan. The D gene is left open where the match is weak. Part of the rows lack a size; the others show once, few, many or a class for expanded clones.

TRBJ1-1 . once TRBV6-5 TGTGCCAGCAGTTACTTCGGAGGTGATGAGACTGAAGCTTTCTTT CASSYFGGDETEAFF
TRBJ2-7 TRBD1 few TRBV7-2 TGTGCCAGCAGCTTAGAATCGCGACAGGGAAAGTACTTC CASSLESRQGKYF
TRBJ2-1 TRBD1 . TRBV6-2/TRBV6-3 TGTGCCAGCCGCCCCACCGGGAAGGGACAGATGCCGTTCTTC CASRPTGKGQMPFF
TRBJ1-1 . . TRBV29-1 TGCAGCGGAACCAGGGGATTTTCTGAAGCTTTCTTT CSGTRGFSEAFF
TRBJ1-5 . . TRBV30 TGTGCCTGGAGTCCAGGTATCGGCAATCAGCCCCAGCATTTT CAWSPGIGNQPQHF
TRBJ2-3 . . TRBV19 TGTGCCAGTAATACAGGGCTCCTCACAGATACGCAGTATTTT CASNTGLLTDTQYF
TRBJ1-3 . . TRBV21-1 TGTGCCAGCCGGAGGGAGGGCTCTGGAAACACCATATATTTT CASRREGSGNTIYF
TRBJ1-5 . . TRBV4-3 TGCGCCAGCAGCCAAGAGCCGGGTGGTTTCAATCAGCCCCAGCATTTT CASSQEPGGFNQPQHF
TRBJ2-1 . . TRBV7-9 TGTGCCAGCAGCCGACGACTTTCAGGGGCTGGAGCAGATGAGCAGTTCTTC CASSRRLSGAGADEQFF
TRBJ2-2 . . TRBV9 TGTGCCAGCAGCGTAGCTACCGGACTGCTCGGGGAGCTGTTTTTT CASSVATGLLGELFF
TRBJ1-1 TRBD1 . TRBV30 TGTGCCTGGAGGCGGACAGGTCTAACAACTGAAGCTTTCTTT CAWRRTGLTTEAFF
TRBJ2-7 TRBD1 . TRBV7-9 TGTGCCAGCAGCCTAAGACAGGGCCGTCACGAGCAGTACTTC CASSLRQGRHEQYF
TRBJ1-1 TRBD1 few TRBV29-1 TGCAGCGTTGCGACAGGGTTGAGCACTGAAGCTTTCTTT CSVATGLSTEAFF
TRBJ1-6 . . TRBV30 TGTGCCTGGAGTGGAGGCCAGACTAATTCACCCCTCCACTTT CAWSGGQTNSPLHF
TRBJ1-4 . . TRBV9 TGTGCCAGCAGCGTAGGTGGGAGAAGGAACGAAAAACTGTTTTTT CASSVGGRRNEKLFF
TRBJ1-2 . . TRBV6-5 TGTGCCAGCAGGGCGGGGACACAACGAGATGGCTACACCTTC CASRAGTQRDGYTF
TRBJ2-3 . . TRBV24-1 TGTGCCACCAGCTCCCGTTTGAGAGGGCCCAGCGGTAGCACAGATACGCAGTATTTT CATSSRLRGPSGSTDTQYF
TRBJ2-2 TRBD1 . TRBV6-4 TGTGCCAGCAGCTCCACAGGGGATTCGACCGGGGAGCTGTTTTTT CASSSTGDSTGELFF
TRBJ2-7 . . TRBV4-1 TGCGCCAGCAGCCAAGATTGGGGGTCTATCTACGAGCAGTACTTC CASSQDWGSIYEQYF
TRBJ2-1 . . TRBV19 TGTGCCAGTACTCTCCGTTGGGCCTACAATGAGCAGTTCTTC CASTLRWAYNEQFF
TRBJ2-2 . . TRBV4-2 TGTGCCAGCAGCCCGTCGGGGTCGGGGACCGGGGAGCTGTTTTTT CASSPSGSGTGELFF
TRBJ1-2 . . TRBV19 TGTGCCAGTAGTATGGGTAGACAGGTGCAGGCGCAGGCCTTC CASSMGRQVQAQAF
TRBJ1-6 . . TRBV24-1 TGTGCCACCAGTGATTTGCTCGACAGGAAAGGAGTCTCACCCCTCCACTTT CATSDLLDRKGVSPLHF
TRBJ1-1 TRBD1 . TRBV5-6 TGTGCCAGCAGCCCGACAGGGTACAACACTGAAGCTTTCTTT CASSPTGYNTEAFF
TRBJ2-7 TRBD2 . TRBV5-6 TGTGCCAGCAGCTTGGCCATTAGCGGGACTGAACGGTTT CASSLAISGTERF
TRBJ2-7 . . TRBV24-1 TGTGCCACCAGTGATTTTCGGGCGCGCAACAACCTTACCTACGAGCAGTACTTC CATSDFRARNNLTYEQYF
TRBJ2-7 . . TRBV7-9 TGTGCCAGCAGCCCCAACGGTAGGGCAGCCTACGAGCAGTACTTC CASSPNGRAAYEQYF
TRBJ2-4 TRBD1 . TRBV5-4 TGTGCCAGCAGCCTCCGGGACAGAAACATTCAGTACTTC CASSLRDRNIQYF
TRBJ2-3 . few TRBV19 TGTGCCAGTAGTATAGTGGATAGATCGGATACGCAGTATTTT CASSIVDRSDTQYF
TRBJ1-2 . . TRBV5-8 TGTGCCAGCAGCTTCCAGTATGGCTACACCTTC CASSFQYGYTF
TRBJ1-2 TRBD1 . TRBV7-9 TGTGCCAGCAGCCGGACAGGGGTGGCCTATGGCTACACCTTC CASSRTGVAYGYTF
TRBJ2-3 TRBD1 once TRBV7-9 TGTGCCAGCAGCCCGGGACAGGGTTATACGCAGTATTTT CASSPGQGYTQYF
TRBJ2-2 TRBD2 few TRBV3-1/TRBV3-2 TGTGCCAGCAGCCAGACGACTGCTAGCGGGGGGAACACCGGGGAGCTGTTTTTT CASSQTTASGGNTGELFF
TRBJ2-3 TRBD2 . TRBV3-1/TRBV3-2 TGTGCCAGCAGCCAAAGACTAGCGGGAGTTATCACAGATACGCAGTATTTT CASSQRLAGVITDTQYF
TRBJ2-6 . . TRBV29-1 TGCAGCGTTGACTTCGTTGGGGCCAACGTCCTGACTTTC CSVDFVGANVLTF
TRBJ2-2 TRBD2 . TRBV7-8 TGTGCCAGCACCCTTAGCGGGGGGGACACCGGGGAGCTGTTTTTT CASTLSGGDTGELFF
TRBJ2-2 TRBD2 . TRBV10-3 TGTGCCATCAGCCGACTGGGCGGGAGGTCCGCCGGGGAGCTGTTTTTT CAISRLGGRSAGELFF
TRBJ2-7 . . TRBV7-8 TGTGCCAGCAGCTTAGGGCTAGCATCCTACGAGCAGTACTTC CASSLGLASYEQYF
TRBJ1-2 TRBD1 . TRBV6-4 TGTGCCAGCAGGGAAGACAGGGTTGGTGGCTACACCTTC CASREDRVGGYTF
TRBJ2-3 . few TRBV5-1 TGCGCCAGCAGCTGGACGGGCGGCACAGATACGCAGTATTTT CASSWTGGTDTQYF
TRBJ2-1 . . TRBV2 TGTGCCAGCAGTAAAGGGACCCACAATGAGCAGTTCTTC CASSKGTHNEQFF
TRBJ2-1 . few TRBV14 TGTGCCAGCAGCCCTGGAGAACACTCCTACAATGAGCAGTTCTTC CASSPGEHSYNEQFF
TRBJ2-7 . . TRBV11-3 TGTGCCAGCAGCACAGGGACTATTCCCTACGAGCAGTACTTC CASSTGTIPYEQYF
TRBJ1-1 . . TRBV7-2 TGTGCCAGCAGCCCAGGGACGAACACTGAAGCTTTCTTT CASSPGTNTEAFF
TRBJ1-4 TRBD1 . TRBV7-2 TGTGCCAGCAGCGAACAGGGGGTGGTCGGCGAAAAACTGTTTTTT CASSEQGVVGEKLFF
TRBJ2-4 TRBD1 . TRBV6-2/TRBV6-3 TGTGCCAGCAGTTCCCGACAGGGTCTGGGTCTGCAGTACTTC CASSSRQGLGLQYF
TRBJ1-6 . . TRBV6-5 TGTGCCAGCAGTTACTCGACAAGTTCACCCCTCCACTTT CASSYSTSSPLHF
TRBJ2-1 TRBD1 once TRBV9 TGTGCCAGCAGTAACAGGGGGGCCCCACGGTCCTACAATGAGCAGTTCTTC CASSNRGAPRSYNEQFF
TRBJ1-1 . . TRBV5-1 TGCGCCAGCAGCTTACGGCAGTTCAACACTGAAGCTTTCTTT CASSLRQFNTEAFF
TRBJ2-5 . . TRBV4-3 TGCGCCAGCAGCCAAGGTCCACCCCAGCGGAGTAATCAAGAGACCCAGTACTTC CASSQGPPQRSNQETQYF